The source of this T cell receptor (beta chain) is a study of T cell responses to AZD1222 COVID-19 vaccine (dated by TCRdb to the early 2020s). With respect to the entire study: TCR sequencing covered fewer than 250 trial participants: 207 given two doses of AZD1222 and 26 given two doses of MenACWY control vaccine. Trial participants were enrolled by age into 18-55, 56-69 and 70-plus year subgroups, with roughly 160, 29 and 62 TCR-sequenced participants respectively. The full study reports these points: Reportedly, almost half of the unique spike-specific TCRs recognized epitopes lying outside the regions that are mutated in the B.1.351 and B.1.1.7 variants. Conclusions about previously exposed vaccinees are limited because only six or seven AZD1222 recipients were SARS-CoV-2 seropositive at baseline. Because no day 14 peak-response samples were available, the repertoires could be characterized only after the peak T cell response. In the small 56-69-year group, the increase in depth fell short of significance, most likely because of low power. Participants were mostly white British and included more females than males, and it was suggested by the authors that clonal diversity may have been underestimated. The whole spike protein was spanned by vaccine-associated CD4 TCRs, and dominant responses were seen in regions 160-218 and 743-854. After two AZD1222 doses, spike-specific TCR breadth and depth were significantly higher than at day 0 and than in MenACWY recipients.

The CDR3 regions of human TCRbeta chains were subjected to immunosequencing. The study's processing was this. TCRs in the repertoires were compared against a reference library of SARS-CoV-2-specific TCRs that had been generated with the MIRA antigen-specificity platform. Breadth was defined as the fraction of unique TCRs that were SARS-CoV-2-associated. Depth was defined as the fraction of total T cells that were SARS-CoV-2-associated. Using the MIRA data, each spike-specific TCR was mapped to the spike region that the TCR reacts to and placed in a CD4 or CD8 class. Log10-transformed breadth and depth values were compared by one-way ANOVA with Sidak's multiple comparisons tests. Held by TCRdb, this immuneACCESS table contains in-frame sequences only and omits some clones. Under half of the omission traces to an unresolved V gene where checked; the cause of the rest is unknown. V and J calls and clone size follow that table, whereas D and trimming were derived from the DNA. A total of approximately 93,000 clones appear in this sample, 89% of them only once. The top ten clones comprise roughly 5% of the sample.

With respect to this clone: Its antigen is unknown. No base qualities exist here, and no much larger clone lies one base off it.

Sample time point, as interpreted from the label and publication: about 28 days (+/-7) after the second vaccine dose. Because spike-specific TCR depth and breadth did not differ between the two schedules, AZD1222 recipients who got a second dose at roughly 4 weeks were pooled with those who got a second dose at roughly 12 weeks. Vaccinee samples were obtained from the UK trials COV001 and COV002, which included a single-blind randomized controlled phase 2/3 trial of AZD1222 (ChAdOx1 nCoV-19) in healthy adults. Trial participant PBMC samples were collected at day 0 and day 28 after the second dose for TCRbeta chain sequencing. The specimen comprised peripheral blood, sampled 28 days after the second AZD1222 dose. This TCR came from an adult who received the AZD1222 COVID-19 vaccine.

Here is the DNA: TGTGCCATCCAGGGACAGGGGTTTTATGGCTACACCTTC. It is translated as CAIQGQGFYGYTF. The chain is encoded by TRBV24-1 joined to TRBJ1-2, with TRBD1 matching 10 junction bases. The CDR3 runs 13 amino acids, cysteine and phenylalanine included. CDR3 DNA only is kept here, 39 bases in frame from base 1. Compared with germline, V lacks 11 bases and J lacks 5 bases; bases without a gene match: 7. According to the germline V gene, CDR1 reads KGHDR and CDR2 reads SFDVKD.